This is a list of T cell receptor beta chains from one sample in a study of T cells after yellow fever vaccination. From the 5' RACE reads, TCRdb called clonotypes with MiXCR, one entry per CDR3 protein. The profile shows 500,000 to 650,000 distinct CDR3 sequences, approximately 13% of them singletons. The specimen was PBMCs, collected on the day of the yellow fever booster vaccination. These receptors originate from a man younger than 40 who received the YFV17D yellow fever vaccine. The CDR3 runs from the conserved cysteine through the conserved F or W. Each record gives: clone size, J gene, D gene, V gene, CDR3 protein, CDR3 DNA. A D gene is named only where the DNA matches it firmly. Not all rows give a size; the values are once, few, many and, for expanded clones, a class.

-,TRBJ2-3,TRBD2,TRBV6-5,CASSSPRLAGDTQYF,TGTGCCAGCAGTTCCCCTCGACTAGCGGGTGATACGCAGTATTTT
-,TRBJ1-5,-,TRBV7-2,CASSLGLDGNQPQHF,TGTGCCAGCAGCTTAGGTTTGGATGGCAATCAGCCCCAGCATTTT
-,TRBJ2-5,TRBD1,TRBV29-1,CSVERTGTGHWAQYF,TGCAGCGTTGAGAGAACCGGGACAGGGCATTGGGCCCAGTACTTC
-,TRBJ2-7,TRBD2,TRBV20-1,CSALGGGEQYF,TGCAGTGCCCTGGGGGGGGGCGAGCAGTACTTC
-,TRBJ1-4,-,TRBV5-1,CASSRTSATNEKLFF,TGCGCCAGCAGTCGGACAAGTGCAACTAATGAAAAACTGTTTTTT
many,TRBJ2-1,TRBD2,TRBV7-8,CASSLPTSGSGNEQFF,TGTGCCAGCAGCTTACCGACTAGCGGGAGTGGCAATGAGCAGTTCTTC
-,TRBJ2-7,-,TRBV29-1,CSVEGINEQYF,TGCAGCGTTGAGGGCATAAACGAGCAGTACTTC
many,TRBJ2-1,TRBD2,TRBV15,CATSRDKGLEYNEQFF,TGTGCCACCAGCAGAGATAAGGGACTAGAATACAATGAGCAGTTCTTC
few,TRBJ2-7,-,TRBV4-3,CASSQGRGRGRNSYEQYF,TGCGCCAGCAGCCAAGGGCGAGGGAGAGGGAGAAACTCCTACGAGCAGTACTTC
-,TRBJ2-5,-,TRBV12-3/TRBV12-4,CASSRNEETQYF,TGTGCCAGCAGTCGAAATGAAGAGACCCAGTACTTC
once,TRBJ1-1,-,TRBV19,CASGFEGNEAFF,TGTGCCAGTGGGTTTGAGGGAAATGAAGCTTTCTTT
few,TRBJ1-4,-,TRBV5-1,CASSLDWRGEKLFF,TGCGCCAGCAGTTTGGACTGGAGGGGGGAAAAACTGTTTTTT
-,TRBJ1-1,-,TRBV20-1,CSARFSTGRVSEAFF,TGCAGTGCTAGGTTTTCGACTGGGAGAGTCTCTGAAGCTTTCTTT
-,TRBJ2-2,-,TRBV30,CAWSGTETNTGELFF,TGTGCCTGGAGCGGGACGGAGACCAACACCGGGGAGCTGTTTTTT
few,TRBJ2-3,-,TRBV29-1,CSGVKAGTDTQYF,TGCAGCGGTGTCAAGGCGGGCACAGATACGCAGTATTTT
-,TRBJ1-4,-,TRBV9,CASSVGSGLREKLFF,TGTGCCAGCAGCGTAGGGTCCGGGTTAAGGGAAAAACTGTTTTTT
few,TRBJ2-3,TRBD2,TRBV20-1,CSARSPSGSTDTQYF,TGCAGTGCTAGAAGCCCTAGCGGGAGTACAGATACGCAGTATTTT
-,TRBJ2-5,TRBD1,TRBV11-2,CASSPPGAGGQETQYF,TGTGCCAGCAGCCCACCAGGTGCAGGGGGCCAAGAGACCCAGTACTTC
few,TRBJ2-1,-,TRBV24-1,CATNYPDRYNEQFF,TGTGCCACCAACTACCCAGACAGGTACAATGAGCAGTTCTTC
few,TRBJ1-4,-,TRBV28,CASSLRQLTEKLFF,TGTGCCAGCAGTTTAAGACAGCTAACCGAAAAACTGTTTTTT
few,TRBJ2-1,TRBD2,TRBV10-3,CATVLAGTTDSYNEQFF,TGTGCCACTGTCCTAGCGGGAACAACGGACTCCTACAATGAGCAGTTCTTC
few,TRBJ2-5,TRBD1,TRBV11-2,CASRRTGAETQYF,TGTGCCAGCAGAAGGACAGGAGCGGAGACCCAGTACTTC
-,TRBJ2-2,TRBD2,TRBV5-6,CASRLWRESYTGELFF,TGTGCCAGCAGGTTGTGGCGGGAGAGTTACACCGGGGAGCTGTTTTTT
many,TRBJ2-3,TRBD2,TRBV7-2,CASSPQMASGSLNTQYF,TGTGCCAGCAGCCCACAGATGGCTAGCGGGAGTCTAAATACGCAGTATTTT
-,TRBJ2-5,-,TRBV29-1,CSVEEPSGNQETQYF,TGCAGCGTTGAAGAGCCGAGCGGTAACCAAGAGACCCAGTACTTC
many,TRBJ2-5,-,TRBV29-1,CSVQGGFRLETQYF,TGCAGCGTTCAAGGGGGGTTTCGTTTAGAGACCCAGTACTTC
-,TRBJ2-7,-,TRBV10-3,CAISPPDRIYEQYF,TGTGCCATCAGTCCCCCTGATAGGATTTACGAGCAGTACTTC
few,TRBJ2-1,TRBD2,TRBV18,CASSQGASGSNEQFF,TGTGCCAGCTCGCAGGGAGCTAGCGGGAGTAATGAGCAGTTCTTC
-,TRBJ1-1,-,TRBV3-1,CASSQAQNTGSSNTEAFF,TGTGCCAGCAGCCAAGCCCAGAATACCGGGTCCTCAAACACTGAAGCTTTCTTT
few,TRBJ2-5,-,TRBV9,CASSGGDPGETQYF,TGTGCCAGCAGCGGAGGGGACCCAGGCGAGACCCAGTACTTC
-,TRBJ2-5,-,TRBV7-8,CASSSRAPGHF,TGTGCCAGCAGCTCCCGTGCTCCAGGGCACTTC
few,TRBJ2-2,TRBD1,TRBV11-3,CASRRQGATGELFF,TGTGCCAGCAGGCGACAGGGGGCGACCGGGGAGCTGTTTTTT